This record concerns one TCR beta chain sequence. What it recognizes is unknown. The data originate from a study of shared clonotypes between healthy human individuals. Study-wide results and caveats: Only blood was sampled, and tissue TCR repertoires likely differ from blood ones. Clonotypes not shared had lower generation probabilities than those common to all four donors.

The method was immunoSEQ multiplex PCR; TCRdb's version includes in-frame clones alone and lacks a portion of them. The repertoire consists of approximately 88,000 clones, with approximately 70% occurring once and the leading ten covering roughly 50%. Per the germline V gene, CDR1 is LGHNA and CDR2 is YNFKEQ. This CDR3 is 16 amino acids long. After removal of 2 bases from V and 4 bases from J, the junction contained 5 bases not matched to a gene. Sequenced input: memory CD8+ T cells sorted from blood. Stated subset: CD45RO+ cells pooled with CCR7-negative TemRA cells. This TCR derives from a man aged 25 to 40 in good health. The chain uses TRBV4-2 and TRBJ2-6, with 7 bases identical to TRBD1. Here the CDR3 reads CASSQTQGTGANVLTF. The CDR3 DNA follows: TGTGCCAGCAGCCAAACACAGGGGACCGGGGCCAACGTCCTGACTTTC.